This T cell receptor (beta chain) stems from a study of T cell repertoires in cytomegalovirus infection (dated by TCRdb to about 2019). Concerning the study at large: Alongside well-studied HLA-B-restricted epitopes, the peptide stimulations were aimed at recently identified HLA-C-restricted CMV epitopes, whose presentation resists viral immunomodulation. The HLA type of each donor mattered for the analysis, because public TCR beta signatures pointed to carriage of CMV infection along with the matching HLA type.

For sequencing, an Illumina HiSeq 1500 was employed. Starting from the raw public reads, TCRdb applied fastp trimming at Q25, assembled clones with MiXCR and retained in-frame beta chains. Each entry is one CDR3 protein sequence, shown with its most common DNA and genes. The sample table shows some 350,000 distinct CDR3 sequences, and about 32% are seen once. Of the sample, roughly 13% falls within the top ten clones. The paper as a whole reports these results and caveats: The ex vivo response was dominated by HLA-C-restricted CMV-specific TCR beta clonotypes, and the single most frequent clonotype in two of eight donors was supplied by these HLA-C-restricted clonotypes. In both this cohort and an independent cohort of more than 350 donors, the cumulative frequency of public TCR beta family members distinguished carriers of CMV infection plus the relevant HLA type.

This clonotype has a count of ten or more. Its binding antigen is unknown. Nothing much larger sits one base from this clone, and base qualities are not available. CDR1 and CDR2 were assigned from the germline V gene as SGHTA and FQGNSA. The CDR3 starts with the cysteine, ends with the phenylalanine, and has 15 residues. CDR3 DNA is the only sequence kept; it has 45 bases, read in frame from the first base. Unmatched junction bases come to 5, with V trimmed by 2 bases and J by 4 bases. This sample's treatment or condition label indicates: in vitro stimulation with specific CMV peptide epitopes to enrich CMV-specific T cells.

Recombination joined TRBV7-2 with TRBJ2-1; the central 7 bases match TRBD2. The sample was cultured PBMCs, taken from culture after CMV antigen stimulation. This clonotype originated in a human donor in good health (CMV status not recorded). Some clones in this sample may be carry-over from other donors' samples. The CDR3 region reads CASSLRLAPYNEQFF. The nucleotides are TGTGCCAGCAGCTTAAGACTAGCACCTTACAATGAGCAGTTCTTC. Where the CDR3 stops, the reference TRBV7-2 and TRBJ2-1 genes take over; the full variable domain is GAGVSQSPSNKVTEKGKDVELRCDPISGHTALYWYRQSLGQGLEFLIYFQGNSAPDKSGLPSDRFSAERTGGSVSTLTIQRTQQEDSAVYLCASSLRLAPYNEQFFGPGTRLTVL.